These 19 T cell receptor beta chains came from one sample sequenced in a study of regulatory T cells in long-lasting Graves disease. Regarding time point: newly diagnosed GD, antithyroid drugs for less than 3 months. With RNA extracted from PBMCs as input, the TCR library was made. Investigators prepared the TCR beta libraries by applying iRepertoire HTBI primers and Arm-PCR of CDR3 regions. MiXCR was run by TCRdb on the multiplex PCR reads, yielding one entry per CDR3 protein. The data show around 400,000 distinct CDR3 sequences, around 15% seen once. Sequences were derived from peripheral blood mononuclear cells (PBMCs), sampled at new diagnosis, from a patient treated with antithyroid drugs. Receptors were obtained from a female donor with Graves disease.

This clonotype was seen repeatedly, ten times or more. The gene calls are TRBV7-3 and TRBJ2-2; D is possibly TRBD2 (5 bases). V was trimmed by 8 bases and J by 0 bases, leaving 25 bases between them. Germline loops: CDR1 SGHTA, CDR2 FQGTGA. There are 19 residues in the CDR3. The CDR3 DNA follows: TGTGCCAGCCTCGATGAGGGCACGTTACTGATCACGAACACCGGGGAGCTGTTTTTT. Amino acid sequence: CASLDEGTLLITNTGELFF.

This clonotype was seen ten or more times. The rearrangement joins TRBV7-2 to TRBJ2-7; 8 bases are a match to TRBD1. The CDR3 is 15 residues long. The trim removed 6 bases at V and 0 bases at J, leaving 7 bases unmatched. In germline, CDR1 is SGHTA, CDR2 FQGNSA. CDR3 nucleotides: TGTGCCAGCAGTCTCCGGACAGGGTCCTCCTACGAGCAGTACTTC. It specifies CASSLRTGSSYEQYF.

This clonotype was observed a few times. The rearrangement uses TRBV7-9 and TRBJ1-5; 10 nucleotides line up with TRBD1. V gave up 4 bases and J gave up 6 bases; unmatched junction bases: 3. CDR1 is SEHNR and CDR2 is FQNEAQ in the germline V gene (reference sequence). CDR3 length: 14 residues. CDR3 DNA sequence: TGTGCCAGCAGCTCGGACAGGGGGAGTCAGCCCCAGCATTTT. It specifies CASSSDRGSQPQHF.

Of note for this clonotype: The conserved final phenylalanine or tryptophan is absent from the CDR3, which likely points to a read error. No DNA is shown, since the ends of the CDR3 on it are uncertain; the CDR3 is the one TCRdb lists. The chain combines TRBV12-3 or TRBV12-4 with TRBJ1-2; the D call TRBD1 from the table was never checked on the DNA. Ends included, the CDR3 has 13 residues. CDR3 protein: CASSRDSHYGYAS.

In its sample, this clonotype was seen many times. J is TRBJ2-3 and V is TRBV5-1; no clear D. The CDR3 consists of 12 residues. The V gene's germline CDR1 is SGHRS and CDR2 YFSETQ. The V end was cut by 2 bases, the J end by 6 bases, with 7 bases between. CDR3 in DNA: TGCGCCAGCAGCTTCTTAATGGATACGCAGTATTTT. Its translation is CASSFLMDTQYF.

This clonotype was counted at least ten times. CDR3: CASRHNRTLAGGLTNTGELFF. The CDR3 DNA reads TGTGCCAGCAGACACAATAGGACGCTAGCGGGAGGGTTAACGAACACCGGGGAGCTGTTTTTT. The chain recombines TRBV2 with TRBJ2-2; 12 bases line up with TRBD2. CDR1 SNHLY and CDR2 FYNNEI come from the germline V gene. With 6 bases clipped from V and 0 bases from J, the junction kept 17 bases outside the gene matches. The length of the CDR3 is 21 residues.

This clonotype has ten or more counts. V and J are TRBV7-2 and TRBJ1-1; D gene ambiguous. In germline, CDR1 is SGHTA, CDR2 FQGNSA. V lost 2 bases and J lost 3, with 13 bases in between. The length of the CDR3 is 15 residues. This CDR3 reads CASSLRPMRDTEAFF. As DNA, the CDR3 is TGTGCCAGCAGCTTAAGACCAATGAGGGACACTGAAGCTTTCTTT. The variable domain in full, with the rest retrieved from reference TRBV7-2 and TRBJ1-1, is GAGVSQSPSNKVTEKGKDVELRCDPISGHTALYWYRQSLGQGLEFLIYFQGNSAPDKSGLPSDRFSAERTGGSVSTLTIQRTQQEDSAVYLCASSLRPMRDTEAFFGQGTRLTVV.

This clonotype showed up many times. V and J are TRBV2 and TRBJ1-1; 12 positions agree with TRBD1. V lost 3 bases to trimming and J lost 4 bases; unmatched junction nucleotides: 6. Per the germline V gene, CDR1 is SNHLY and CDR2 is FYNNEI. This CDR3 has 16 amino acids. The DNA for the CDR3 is TGTGCCAGCAGTGAGGGACAGGGGGCGTTGAGCACTGAAGCTTTCTTT. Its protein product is CASSEGQGALSTEAFF. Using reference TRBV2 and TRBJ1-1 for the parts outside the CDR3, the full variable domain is EPEVTQTPSHQVTQMGQEVILRCVPISNHLYFYWYRQILGQKVEFLVSFYNNEISEKSEIFDDQFSVERPDGSNFTLKIRSTKLEDSAMYFCASSEGQGALSTEAFFGQGTRLTVV.

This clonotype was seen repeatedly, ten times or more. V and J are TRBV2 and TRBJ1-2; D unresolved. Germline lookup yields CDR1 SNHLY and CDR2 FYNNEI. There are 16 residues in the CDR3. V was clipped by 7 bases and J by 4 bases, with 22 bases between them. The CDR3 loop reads CASTGTSTVFSYGYTF. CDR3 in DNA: TGTGCCAGCACCGGAACGTCGACGGTATTTAGCTATGGCTACACCTTC.

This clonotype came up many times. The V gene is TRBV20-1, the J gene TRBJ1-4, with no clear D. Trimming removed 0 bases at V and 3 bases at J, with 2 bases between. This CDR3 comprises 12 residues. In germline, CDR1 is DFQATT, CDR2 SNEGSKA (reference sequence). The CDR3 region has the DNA TGCAGTGCTAGAGATTCTAATGAAAAACTGTTTTTT. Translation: CSARDSNEKLFF.

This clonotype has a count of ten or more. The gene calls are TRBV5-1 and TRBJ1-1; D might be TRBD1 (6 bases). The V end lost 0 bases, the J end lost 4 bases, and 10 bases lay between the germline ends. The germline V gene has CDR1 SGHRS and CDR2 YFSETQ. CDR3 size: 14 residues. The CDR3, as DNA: TGCGCCAGCAGCTTGGACAGGGTAACCACTGAAGCTTTCTTT. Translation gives CASSLDRVTTEAFF.

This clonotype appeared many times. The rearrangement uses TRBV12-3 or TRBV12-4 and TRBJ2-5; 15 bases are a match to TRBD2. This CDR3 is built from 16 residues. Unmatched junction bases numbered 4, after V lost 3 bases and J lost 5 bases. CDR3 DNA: TGTGCCAGCAGTTTGGGGACTAGCGGGAGGTATGAGACCCAGTACTTC. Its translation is CASSLGTSGRYETQYF.

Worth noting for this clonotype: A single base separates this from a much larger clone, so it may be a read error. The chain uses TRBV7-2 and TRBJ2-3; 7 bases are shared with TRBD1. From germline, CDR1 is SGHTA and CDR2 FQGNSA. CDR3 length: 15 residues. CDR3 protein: CACSSRDRLTDTQYF. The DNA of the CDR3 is TGTGCCTGCAGCTCCCGGGACAGACTCACAGATACGCAGTATTTT.

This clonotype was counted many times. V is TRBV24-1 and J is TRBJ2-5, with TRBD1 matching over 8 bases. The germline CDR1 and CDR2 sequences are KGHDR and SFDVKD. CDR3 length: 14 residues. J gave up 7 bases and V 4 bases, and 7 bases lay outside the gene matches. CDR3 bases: TGTGCCACCAGTGAGCGACAGGGGAAGGGGACCCAGTACTTC. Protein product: CATSERQGKGTQYF.

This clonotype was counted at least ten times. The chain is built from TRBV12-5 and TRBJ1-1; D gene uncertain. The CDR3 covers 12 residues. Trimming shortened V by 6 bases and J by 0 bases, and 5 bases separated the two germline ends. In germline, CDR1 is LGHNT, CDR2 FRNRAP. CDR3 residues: CASGIVNTEAFF. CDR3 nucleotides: TGTGCTAGTGGGATAGTGAACACTGAAGCTTTCTTT.

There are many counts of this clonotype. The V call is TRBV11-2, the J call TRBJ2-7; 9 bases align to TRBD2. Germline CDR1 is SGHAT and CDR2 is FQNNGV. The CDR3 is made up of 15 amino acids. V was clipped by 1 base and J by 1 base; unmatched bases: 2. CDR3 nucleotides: TGTGCCAGCAGCTTAGCAGCGGGGGGATCCTACGAGCAGTACTTC. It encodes CASSLAAGGSYEQYF. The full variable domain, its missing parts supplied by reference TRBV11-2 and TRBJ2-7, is EAGVAQSPRYKIIEKRQSVAFWCNPISGHATLYWYQQILGQGPKLLIQFQNNGVVDDSQLPKDRFSAERLKGVDSTLKIQPAKLEDSAVYLCASSLAAGGSYEQYFGPGTRLTVT.

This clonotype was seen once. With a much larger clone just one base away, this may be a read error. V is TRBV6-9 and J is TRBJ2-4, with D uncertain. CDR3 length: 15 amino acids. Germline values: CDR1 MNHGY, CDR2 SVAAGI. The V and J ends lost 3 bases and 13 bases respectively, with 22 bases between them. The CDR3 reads CASSYSRTLGNEQYF. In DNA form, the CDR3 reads TGTGCCAGCAGTTACTCCAGGACCTTAGGGAATGAGCAGTACTTC.

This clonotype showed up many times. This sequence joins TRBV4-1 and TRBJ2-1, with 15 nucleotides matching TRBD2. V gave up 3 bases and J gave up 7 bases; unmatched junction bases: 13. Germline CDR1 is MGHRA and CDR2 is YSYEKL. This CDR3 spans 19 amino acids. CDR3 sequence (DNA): TGCGCCAGCAGCCAGGTATCCGGGACTAGCGGGGGGCTCCCTAATGAGCAGTTCTTC. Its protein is CASSQVSGTSGGLPNEQFF.

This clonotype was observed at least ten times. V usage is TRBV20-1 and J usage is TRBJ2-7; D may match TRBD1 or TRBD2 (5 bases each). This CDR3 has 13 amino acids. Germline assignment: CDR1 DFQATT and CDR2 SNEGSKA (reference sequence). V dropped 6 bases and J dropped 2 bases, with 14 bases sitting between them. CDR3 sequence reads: CSAWDPSPYEQYF. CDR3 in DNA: TGCAGTGCCTGGGACCCTTCCCCCTACGAGCAGTACTTC.